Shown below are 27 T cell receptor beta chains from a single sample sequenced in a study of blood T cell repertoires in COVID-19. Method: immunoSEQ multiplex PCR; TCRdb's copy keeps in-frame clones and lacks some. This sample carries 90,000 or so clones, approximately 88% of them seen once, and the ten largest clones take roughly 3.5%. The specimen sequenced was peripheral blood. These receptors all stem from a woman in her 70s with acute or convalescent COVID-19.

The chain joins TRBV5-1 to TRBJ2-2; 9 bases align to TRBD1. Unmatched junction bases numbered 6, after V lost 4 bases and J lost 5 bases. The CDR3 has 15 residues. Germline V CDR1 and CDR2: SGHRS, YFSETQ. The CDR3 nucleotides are TGCGCCAGCAGCGCAACAGGGGGCCGTACCGGGGAGCTGTTTTTT. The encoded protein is CASSATGGRTGELFF.

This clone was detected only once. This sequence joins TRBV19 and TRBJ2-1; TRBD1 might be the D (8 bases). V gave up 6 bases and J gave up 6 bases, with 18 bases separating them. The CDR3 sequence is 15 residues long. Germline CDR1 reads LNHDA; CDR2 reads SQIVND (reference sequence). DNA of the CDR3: TGTGCCAGTAGATACAACAGGGGGGGGGTCAATGAGCAGTTCTTC. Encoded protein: CASRYNRGGVNEQFF.

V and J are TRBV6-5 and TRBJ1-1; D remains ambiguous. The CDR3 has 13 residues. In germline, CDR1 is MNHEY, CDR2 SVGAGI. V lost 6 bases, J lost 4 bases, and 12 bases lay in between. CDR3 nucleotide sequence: TGTGCCAGCAGGGGCGTTAAACCCACTGAAGCTTTCTTT. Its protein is CASRGVKPTEAFF.

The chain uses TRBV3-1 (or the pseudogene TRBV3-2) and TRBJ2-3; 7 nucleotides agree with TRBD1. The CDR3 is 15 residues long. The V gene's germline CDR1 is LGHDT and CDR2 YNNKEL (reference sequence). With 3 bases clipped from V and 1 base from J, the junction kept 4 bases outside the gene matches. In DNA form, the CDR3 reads TGTGCCAGCAGCCATGCAGGGGGACGCACAGATACGCAGTATTTT. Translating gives CASSHAGGRTDTQYF.

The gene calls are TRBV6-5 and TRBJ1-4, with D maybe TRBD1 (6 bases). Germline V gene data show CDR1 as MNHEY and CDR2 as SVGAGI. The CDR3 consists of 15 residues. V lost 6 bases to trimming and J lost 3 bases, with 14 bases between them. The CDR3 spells CASSRSGHPNEKLFF. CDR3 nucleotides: TGTGCCAGCAGCCGTTCGGGACACCCTAATGAAAAACTGTTTTTT.

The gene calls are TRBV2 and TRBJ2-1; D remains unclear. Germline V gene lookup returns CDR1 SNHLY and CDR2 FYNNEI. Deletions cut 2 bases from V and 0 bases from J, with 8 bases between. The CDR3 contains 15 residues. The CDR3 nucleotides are TGTGCCAGCAGTGAATCTACGAGCTCCTACAATGAGCAGTTCTTC. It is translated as CASSESTSSYNEQFF.

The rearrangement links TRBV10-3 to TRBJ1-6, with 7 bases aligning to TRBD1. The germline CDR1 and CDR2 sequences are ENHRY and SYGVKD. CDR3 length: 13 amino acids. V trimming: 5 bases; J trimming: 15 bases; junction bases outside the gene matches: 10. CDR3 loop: CAISMAGGPFLHF. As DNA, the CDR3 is TGTGCCATCAGTATGGCAGGGGGTCCATTCCTCCACTTT.

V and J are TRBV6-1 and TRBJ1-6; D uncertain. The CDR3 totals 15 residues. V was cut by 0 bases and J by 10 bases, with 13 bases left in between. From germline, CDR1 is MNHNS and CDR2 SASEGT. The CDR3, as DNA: TGTGCCAGCAGTGAAGCCGGTAGCGGGTACTCACCCCTCCACTTT. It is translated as CASSEAGSGYSPLHF.

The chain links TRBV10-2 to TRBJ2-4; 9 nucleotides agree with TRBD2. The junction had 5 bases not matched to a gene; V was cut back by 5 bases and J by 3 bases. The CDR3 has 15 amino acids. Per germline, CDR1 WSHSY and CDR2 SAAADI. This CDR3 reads CASSSSGAGKNIQYF. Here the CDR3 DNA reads TGCGCCAGCAGTTCTAGCGGGGCAGGCAAAAACATTCAGTACTTC.

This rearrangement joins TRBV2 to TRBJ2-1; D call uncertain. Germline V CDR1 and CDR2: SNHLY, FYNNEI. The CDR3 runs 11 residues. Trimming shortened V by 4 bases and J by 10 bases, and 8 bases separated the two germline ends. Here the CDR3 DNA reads TGTGCCAGCAGTGTTCAGAGGGAGCAGTTCTTC. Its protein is CASSVQREQFF. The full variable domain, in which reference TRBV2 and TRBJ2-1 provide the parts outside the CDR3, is EPEVTQTPSHQVTQMGQEVILRCVPISNHLYFYWYRQILGQKVEFLVSFYNNEISEKSEIFDDQFSVERPDGSNFTLKIRSTKLEDSAMYFCASSVQREQFFGPGTRLTVL.

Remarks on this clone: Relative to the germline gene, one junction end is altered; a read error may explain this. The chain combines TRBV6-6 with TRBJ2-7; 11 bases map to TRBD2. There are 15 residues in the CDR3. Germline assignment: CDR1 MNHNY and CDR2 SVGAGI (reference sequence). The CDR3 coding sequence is TGTGCCAGCAGCTACTCCGGGACTAGCGGAACTCAACAGTACTTC. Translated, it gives CASSYSGTSGTQQYF.

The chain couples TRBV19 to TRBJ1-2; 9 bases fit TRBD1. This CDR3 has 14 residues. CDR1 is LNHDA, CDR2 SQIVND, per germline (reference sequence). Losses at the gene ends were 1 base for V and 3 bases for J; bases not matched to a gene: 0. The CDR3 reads CASSIGDRDYGYTF. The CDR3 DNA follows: TGTGCCAGTAGTATAGGGGACAGGGACTATGGCTACACCTTC.

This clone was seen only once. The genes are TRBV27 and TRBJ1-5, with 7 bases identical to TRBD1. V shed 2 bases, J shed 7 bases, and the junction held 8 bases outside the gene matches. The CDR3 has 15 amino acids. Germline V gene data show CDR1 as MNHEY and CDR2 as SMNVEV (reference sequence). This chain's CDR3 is CASSLREGAGQPQHF. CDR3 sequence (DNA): TGTGCCAGCAGTTTACGCGAGGGGGCGGGGCAGCCCCAGCATTTT.

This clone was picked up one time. In DNA, the CDR3 is TGTGCCAGCAGGGCACCGGGACAGGGGACCAATCAGCCCCAGCATTTT. It is translated as CASRAPGQGTNQPQHF. The chain links TRBV28 to TRBJ1-5; 10 bases map to TRBD1. V lost 6 bases to trimming and J lost 3 bases; unmatched junction nucleotides: 8. CDR1 and CDR2 (germline): MDHEN, SYDVKM. The length of the CDR3 is 16 residues.

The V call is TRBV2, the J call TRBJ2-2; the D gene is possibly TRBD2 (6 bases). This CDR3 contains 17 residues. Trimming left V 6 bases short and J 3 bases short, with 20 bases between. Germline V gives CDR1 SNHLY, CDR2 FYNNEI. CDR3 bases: TGTGCCAGCAGAGGCCCGGCTGGGGGGAGCTACACCGGGGAGCTGTTTTTT. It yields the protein CASRGPAGGSYTGELFF.

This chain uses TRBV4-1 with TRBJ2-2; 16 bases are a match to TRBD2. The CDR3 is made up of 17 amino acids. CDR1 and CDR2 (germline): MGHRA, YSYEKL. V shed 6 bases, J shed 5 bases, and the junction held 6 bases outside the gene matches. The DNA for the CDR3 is TGCGCCAGCAGGGCTCCGGGACTAGCGGGGGGGACCGGGGAGCTGTTTTTT. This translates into CASRAPGLAGGTGELFF.

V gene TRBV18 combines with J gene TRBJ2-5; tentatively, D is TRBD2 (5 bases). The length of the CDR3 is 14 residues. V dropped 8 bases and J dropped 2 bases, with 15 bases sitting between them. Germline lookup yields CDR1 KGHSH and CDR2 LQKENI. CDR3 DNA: TGTGCCAGCCGATCCCGGACGGGACAAGAGACCCAGTACTTC. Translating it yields CASRSRTGQETQYF.

CDR3 region: CASSIATGTGELFF. CDR3 sequence (DNA): TGTGCCAGTAGTATAGCCACAGGAACCGGGGAGCTGTTTTTT. The chain has TRBV19 and TRBJ2-2, with D possibly matching TRBD1 (5 bases). Trimming cost V 1 base and J 5 bases, with 8 bases left between them. This CDR3 is 14 amino acids long. Germline CDR1 reads LNHDA; CDR2 reads SQIVND (reference sequence).

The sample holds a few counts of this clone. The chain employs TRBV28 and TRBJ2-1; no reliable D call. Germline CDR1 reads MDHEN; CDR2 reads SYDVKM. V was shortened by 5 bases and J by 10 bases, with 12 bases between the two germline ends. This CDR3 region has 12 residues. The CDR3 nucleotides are TGTGCCAGCAGTGCCCCAAGAGGCGAGCAGTTCTTC. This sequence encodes CASSAPRGEQFF.

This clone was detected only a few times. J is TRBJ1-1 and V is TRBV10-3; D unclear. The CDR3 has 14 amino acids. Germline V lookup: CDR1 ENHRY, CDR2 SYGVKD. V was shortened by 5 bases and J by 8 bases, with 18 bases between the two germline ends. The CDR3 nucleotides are TGTGCCATCAGTAAGAGCTCTGTCGGCGGAGAAGCTTTCTTT. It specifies CAISKSSVGGEAFF.

CDR3 bases: TGTGCCAGCTCATCCGGGACAGGGTTTCAGCCCCAGCATTTT. As protein: CASSSGTGFQPQHF. This chain links TRBV18 with TRBJ1-5; 9 bases match TRBD1. The CDR3 is 14 amino acids. Germline V gene data show CDR1 as KGHSH and CDR2 as LQKENI. Trimming cost V 5 bases and J 6 bases; bases outside gene matches: 5.

This CDR3 reads CASSTGSLVAYEQYV. The CDR3, as DNA: TGTGCCAGCAGCACAGGGTCGCTTGTCGCCTACGAGCAGTACGTC. The rearrangement uses TRBV21-1 and TRBJ2-7; the table's D gene call, TRBD1, was not cross checked with the DNA. TRBV21-1 is flagged as a pseudogene. The CDR3 runs 15 residues.

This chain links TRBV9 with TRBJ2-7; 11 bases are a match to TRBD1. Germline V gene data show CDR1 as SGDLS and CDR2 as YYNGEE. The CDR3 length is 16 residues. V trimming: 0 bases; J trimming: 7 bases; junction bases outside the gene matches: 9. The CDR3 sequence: CASSVESGQGAQEQYF. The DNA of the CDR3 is TGTGCCAGCAGCGTAGAGTCTGGACAGGGGGCTCAGGAGCAGTACTTC.

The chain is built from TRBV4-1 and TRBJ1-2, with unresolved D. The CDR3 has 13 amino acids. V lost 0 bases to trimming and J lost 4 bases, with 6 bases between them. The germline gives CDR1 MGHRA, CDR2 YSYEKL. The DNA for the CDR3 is TGCGCCAGCAGCCAAGAATACATCTATGGCTACACCTTC. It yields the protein CASSQEYIYGYTF.

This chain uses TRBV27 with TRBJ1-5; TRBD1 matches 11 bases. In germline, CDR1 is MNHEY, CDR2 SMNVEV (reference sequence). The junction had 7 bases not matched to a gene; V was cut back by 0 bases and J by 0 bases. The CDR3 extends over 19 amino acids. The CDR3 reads CASSLSAGTGGNSNQPQHF. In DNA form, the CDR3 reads TGTGCCAGCAGTTTATCGGCCGGGACAGGGGGGAATAGCAATCAGCCCCAGCATTTT.

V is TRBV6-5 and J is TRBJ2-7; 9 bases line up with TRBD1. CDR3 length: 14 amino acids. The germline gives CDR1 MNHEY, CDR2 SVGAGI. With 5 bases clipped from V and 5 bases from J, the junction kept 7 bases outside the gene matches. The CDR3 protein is CASSRDRAYNEQYF. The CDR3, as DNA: TGTGCCAGCAGTCGGGACAGGGCATATAACGAGCAGTACTTC.

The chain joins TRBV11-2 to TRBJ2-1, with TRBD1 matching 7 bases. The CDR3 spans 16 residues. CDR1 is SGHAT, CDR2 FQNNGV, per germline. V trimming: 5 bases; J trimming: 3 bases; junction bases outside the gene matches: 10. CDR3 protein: CASSPRDSLIYNEQFF. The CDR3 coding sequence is TGTGCCAGCAGCCCCCGGGACAGCCTTATCTACAATGAGCAGTTCTTC.